This passage covers 3 T cell receptor beta chains from one sample sequenced in a study of CD8+CD57+ T cells in acquired aplastic anemia. Genomic DNA, the template, was used for profiling of the TCR beta VDJ and CDR3. TCRdb reprocessed the reads via MiXCR and lists one record per CDR3 protein. The table includes approximately 170,000 distinct CDR3 sequences, around 50% detected once. Specimen: sorted CD4+, CD8+, or CD8+CD57+ T cells (not recorded which) from PBMCs. These TCRs come from a human donor in good health, serving as a control.

This clonotype came up a few times. The rearrangement uses TRBV29-1 and TRBJ2-1; D is uncertain. The germline CDR1 and CDR2 sequences are SQVTM and ANQGSEA. V shed 3 bases and J shed 6 bases, with 9 bases lying between them. This CDR3 spans 12 amino acids. The DNA of the CDR3 is TGCAGCGTTGATCGCGGATCCAATGAGCAGTTCTTC. Translated: CSVDRGSNEQFF.

At least ten counts were recorded for this clonotype. The chain has TRBV4-2 and TRBJ1-1; D may be TRBD1 (5 bases). Germline CDR1 reads LGHNA; CDR2 reads YNFKEQ. The CDR3 has 16 amino acids. The V end was cut by 2 bases, the J end by 3 bases, with 16 bases between. CDR3 protein: CASSQQAGGLDTEAFF. The CDR3 DNA reads as TGTGCCAGCAGCCAACAAGCCGGGGGTTTAGACACTGAAGCTTTCTTT.

Regarding this clonotype: One junction end does not reproduce the germline sequence, and a read error may be involved. The gene calls are TRBV7-3 and TRBJ1-6, with D uncertain. Germline V gene data show CDR1 as SGHTA and CDR2 as FQGTGA. The CDR3 is made up of 14 amino acids. Here the CDR3 DNA reads TGTGCCAGCAGCTTAACCCCAGAGAATTCACCTCTCCACTTT. This encodes CASSLTPENSPLHF.